The 4 T cell receptor beta chains below were found in one sample sequenced in a study of CD8+CD57+ T cells in acquired aplastic anemia. Previously, flow cytometry had revealed CD8+CD57+ cell expansion in the patients chosen for sequencing. The template used for profiling TCR beta VDJ and CDR3 was genomic DNA. TCRdb passed the reads through MiXCR, listing each CDR3 protein once. This sample has about 270,000 distinct CDR3 sequences; 65% to 90% occur once, and the top ten carry 40% to 55%. The sample comprised sorted CD4+, CD8+, or CD8+CD57+ T cells (not recorded which) from PBMCs. These receptors originate from a human donor with aplastic anemia.

About this clonotype: It is likely a read error, because the conserved phenylalanine at the end of the CDR3 is missing. Because the CDR3's place on the DNA is in doubt, the DNA is left out and the CDR3 is given as listed by TCRdb. V is TRBV7-9 and J is TRBJ2-3; the DNA was not used to check the table's D call, TRBD2. The CDR3 is 13 residues long, ends included. The germline V gene has CDR1 SEHNR and CDR2 FQNEAQ (reference sequence). CDR3 loop: CASRIASGTNNEH.

Note on this clonotype: At one end, the junction sequence differs from germline, possibly due to a read error. This chain links TRBV6-5 with TRBJ2-7, with D tentatively TRBD1 (7 bases). The length of the CDR3 is 14 residues. Germline V gives CDR1 MNHEY, CDR2 SVGAGI. CDR3 bases: TGCCCCAGGGACTTCACAGGGGAGGACTACGAGCAGTACTTC. As protein: CPRDFTGEDYEQYF.

This clonotype has a handful of counts. The gene calls are TRBV10-3 and TRBJ2-3; 12 positions agree with TRBD2. This CDR3 is built from 14 residues. Germline loops: CDR1 ENHRY, CDR2 SYGVKD. Unmatched junction bases numbered 3, after V lost 9 bases and J lost 2 bases. Here the CDR3 reads CAMRLAGDTDTQYF. In DNA form, the CDR3 reads TGTGCCATGAGACTAGCGGGGGACACAGATACGCAGTATTTT.

A note on this clonotype: Mismatch with germline at one junction end may stem from a read error. The gene calls are TRBV2 and TRBJ2-3, with D possibly called TRBD1 or TRBD2 (6 bases each). The CDR3 is 13 amino acids. Germline-derived CDR1 and CDR2 are SNHLY and FYNNEI. CDR3 in DNA: TGTGCCAGCAGGGTCGGGGGCACAGATAATGAGCATTTT. Amino acid sequence: CASRVGGTDNEHF.